There are many counts of the clone carrying this T cell receptor (beta chain). The antigen is not known. From the 5' RACE reads, TCRdb called clonotypes with MiXCR, one entry per CDR3 protein. Of fewer than 450,000 distinct CDR3 sequences listed, roughly 9% are singletons. This record comes from a study of identical twins. Regarding the study as a whole: Low generation probability was overrepresented in out-of-frame alpha sequences shared by twins. In cord blood, abundant beta clonotypes had fewer insertions; memory showed no trend.

Sequenced: naive T cells sorted from blood. The TCR comes from a woman between 50 and 59 years old in good health.

DNA for the CDR3: TGCAGTGCTAGAAGAGGTGAGCAGTTCTTC. This sequence encodes CSARRGEQFF. The V and J genes are TRBV20-1 and TRBJ2-1, with D uncertain. V dropped 2 bases and J dropped 9 bases, with 5 bases sitting between them. Germline CDR1 DFQATT, CDR2 SNEGSKA (reference sequence). The CDR3 totals 10 residues.